This T cell receptor beta chain is from a study of blood T cells in healthy people across ages. Next came a second PCR, run for about 7 to 12 cycles, which used a sample-barcoded 5' primer along with a J-beta primer mix. Using its own MiXCR run on the 5' RACE reads, TCRdb lists one record per CDR3 protein. The data hold about 1.6 million distinct CDR3 sequences, with almost 35% observed a single time. Trimming took off 0 bases at V and 8 bases at J, with 19 bases between the two ends. The CDR3 runs 15 residues. Germline CDR1 DFQATT, CDR2 SNEGSKA (reference sequence). This clonotype was picked up many times.

The chain has TRBV20-1 and TRBJ1-2; D may be TRBD1 (5 bases). What was sequenced was blood. The sequence was collected from a woman aged 25 to 39 in good health. Written as DNA, the CDR3 is TGCAGTGCTAGAGATTACCGGGATACTAAGGGGGGCTACACCTTC. Encoded protein: CSARDYRDTKGGYTF.